This entry features one TCR beta chain sequence. The antigen it recognizes is unknown. Within one base of it there is no much larger clone, and no base qualities were kept. This specimen comes from a study of CD8+CD57+ T cells in acquired aplastic anemia (dated by TCRdb to the late 2010s). About the study as a whole: On average, sorted CD4+ and CD8+ cells yielded 3.2 ug of extracted DNA, with a range of roughly 0.18 to 30 ug. A CD8+CD57+ expansion meant a frequency higher than the mean frequency seen in healthy subjects.

The investigation overall reported the following: Although twenty-nine CD8+ CDR3 sequences were shared by patients and controls, these sequences appeared highly expressed in patients and within the immunodominant clones of patients. Patients and healthy controls showed no significant difference in CD8+ Simpson's diversity (P=0.060).

Profiling of TCR beta VDJ combinations and CDR3 sequences used genomic DNA as the template. TCR repertoire sequencing was run on an Illumina HiSeq 2000. The study's processing was this. TRBV/TRBJ rearrangement plots, CDR3 size and DJ length profiles, and Simpson's diversity index were used to assess repertoires. Whichever DNA sequence was most abundant in the deep sequencing data was defined as the immunodominant clone. CDR3 amino acid sequences were checked for sharing across subjects and were also compared against the VDJdb database and published repertoires. TCRdb took the public reads, trimmed them with fastp at Q25, ran MiXCR for clone calling and kept in-frame beta chains. Every entry covers one CDR3 protein and lists the most common genes and DNA from its rows. What appears here as the V and J calls and clone size reflects TCRdb's work, not the paper's. The sample includes about 75,000 distinct CDR3 sequences, with roughly 70% observed a single time. Approximately 80% of the sample is taken by the ten largest.

V and J lose 4 bases and 3 bases, and a span of 10 bases separates them. The CDR3 numbers 14 residues from cysteine through phenylalanine. The retained sequence is limited to the CDR3, 42 bases, with the frame set at the first base. The germline V gene encodes CDR1 SGHAT and CDR2 FQNNGV. The patients picked for sequencing were ones in whom flow cytometry had shown an expansion of CD8+CD57+ cells. Severe acquired aplastic anemia was diagnosed in all patients according to International Study of Aplastic Anemia and Agranulocytosis and Camitta criteria. At the time blood was sampled, none of the patients had received any therapy. The study deep-sequenced TCR repertoires of sorted CD4+ and CD8+ blood T cells from severe aplastic anemia patients and healthy subjects. In the USA, patient enrollment took place under clinicaltrials.gov protocols 00001620, 01623167, 00001397, 00071045, 00081523 and 00961064. Ficoll-Paque density gradient centrifugation was used to isolate peripheral blood mononuclear cells. Before DNA extraction, CD4+ and CD8+ T cells were sorted with FACS or magnetic beads.

The chain is assembled from TRBV11-2 and TRBJ2-1, with no reliable assignment of the D segment. The sample was sorted CD4+, CD8+, or CD8+CD57+ T cells (not recorded which) from PBMCs. This TCR derives from a human donor with aplastic anemia. The nucleotides are TGTGCCAGCAGCTCCTCCTCAGACTACAATGAGCAGTTCTTC. This gives the protein CASSSSSDYNEQFF.